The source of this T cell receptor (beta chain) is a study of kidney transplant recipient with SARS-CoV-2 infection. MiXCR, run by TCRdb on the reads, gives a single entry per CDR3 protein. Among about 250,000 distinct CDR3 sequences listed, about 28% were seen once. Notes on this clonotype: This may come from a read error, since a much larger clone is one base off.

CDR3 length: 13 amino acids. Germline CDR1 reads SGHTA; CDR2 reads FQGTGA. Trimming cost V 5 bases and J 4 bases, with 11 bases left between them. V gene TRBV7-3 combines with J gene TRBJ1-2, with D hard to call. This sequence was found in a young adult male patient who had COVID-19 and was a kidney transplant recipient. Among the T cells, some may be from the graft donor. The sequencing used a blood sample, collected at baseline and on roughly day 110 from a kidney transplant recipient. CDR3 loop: CASSRGSGYGYTF. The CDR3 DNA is TGTGCCAGCAGCCGGGGTTCTGGCTATGGCTACACCTTC.